One sample yielded the 7 T cell receptor beta chains listed below, sequenced in a study of shared clonotypes between healthy human individuals. Method: immunoSEQ multiplex PCR; TCRdb's copy keeps in-frame clones and lacks some. The profile shows millions of clones, just under 95% of them singletons. Terminally differentiated effector memory CD45RA+ cells were excluded from the naive CD8 cells, which were CD45RO-negative and positively selected for CCR7. The sequenced sample consisted of naive CD8+ T cells sorted from blood. The receptors originated from a man younger than 35 in good health.

The chain carries TRBV11-2 and TRBJ2-2; D ambiguous. Germline V gene data show CDR1 as SGHAT and CDR2 as FQNNGV. The V gene lost 8 bases and the J gene lost 12 bases, with 16 bases spanning the gap. The CDR3 contains 12 residues. Written as DNA, the CDR3 is TGTGCCAGCGGATTACACACCGGACAGCTGTTTTTT. Its translation: CASGLHTGQLFF.

The J gene is TRBJ2-2, the V gene TRBV5-1; D uncertain. The CDR3 covers 15 residues. Trimming took 0 bases from V and 6 from J, leaving 12 bases between them. The germline CDR1 and CDR2 sequences are SGHRS and YFSETQ. The CDR3 is CASSLADIIAGELFF. The CDR3 DNA sequence: TGCGCCAGCAGCTTGGCCGATATTATCGCCGGGGAGCTGTTTTTT.

Comment on this clone: At the DNA level, this CDR3 is encoded by other sequences in the same sample as well. The rearrangement uses TRBV6-1 and TRBJ2-7, with D perhaps given as TRBD1 or TRBD2 (5 bases each). Germline CDR1 is MNHNS and CDR2 is SASEGT. Trimming left V 0 bases short and J 2 bases short, with 8 bases between. The CDR3 sequence is 14 residues long. The CDR3 spells CASSEAGTAYEQYF. The CDR3 coding sequence is TGTGCCAGCAGTGAAGCCGGGACCGCCTACGAGCAGTACTTC.

V and J are TRBV19 and TRBJ2-2, with 7 bases matching TRBD2. Germline V gene lookup returns CDR1 LNHDA and CDR2 SQIVND (reference sequence). The CDR3 length is 15 residues. The V segment lost 5 bases and the J segment 5 bases; nucleotides outside the gene matches: 8. Written as DNA, the CDR3 is TGTGCCAGTAGTGGGAGGGATCCTCGTACCGGGGAGCTGTTTTTT. It specifies CASSGRDPRTGELFF.

The chain joins TRBV5-1 to TRBJ2-3; 9 nucleotides match TRBD2. The germline V gene has CDR1 SGHRS and CDR2 YFSETQ. V dropped 4 bases and J dropped 2; count of bases not matched to a gene: 5. The CDR3 covers 15 residues. The CDR3 loop is CASSMLAGSTDTQYF. DNA of the CDR3: TGCGCCAGCAGCATGCTAGCGGGGTCCACAGATACGCAGTATTTT.

This rearrangement joins TRBV6-1 to TRBJ1-2; D is unresolved. The V and J ends lost 2 bases and 4 bases respectively, with 8 bases between them. Germline V CDR1 and CDR2: MNHNS, SASEGT. The CDR3 length is 13 residues. Here the CDR3 reads CASSESPSYGYTF. CDR3 sequence (DNA): TGTGCCAGCAGTGAATCCCCAAGCTATGGCTACACCTTC.

The rearrangement links TRBV11-2 to TRBJ2-7; maybe TRBD1 (6 bases). V dropped 5 bases and J dropped 0 bases, with 14 bases sitting between them. This CDR3 is 15 amino acids long. Germline V gives CDR1 SGHAT, CDR2 FQNNGV. The CDR3 sequence: CASSVEGTPSYEQYF. The CDR3 DNA reads TGTGCCAGCAGCGTTGAAGGGACACCCTCCTACGAGCAGTACTTC.